The clone carrying this TCR beta chain has just a few counts. Its antigen is currently unknown. These data come from a study of beta chain features in type 1 diabetes. Notes on the study in general: TCRB CDR3s were moderately but significantly shorter in Type 1 diabetes patients in all four CD4+ subsets.

The V and J ends lost 5 bases and 0 bases, in that order; junction bases with no gene match: 11. The CDR3 contains 17 residues. CDR1 is SGHVS and CDR2 is FQNEAQ in the germline V gene. The study reverse transcribed the entire isolated RNA, so it sequenced expressed TCRB transcripts. Some clones are missing from TCRdb's copy, which holds only in-frame ones; the method was immunoSEQ multiplex PCR. This table has under 850,000 clones, about an eighth appearing once. This sequence was found in a man between 18 and 29 years old with type 1 diabetes. The specimen was naive CD4+ T cells from blood. The chain employs TRBV7-8 and TRBJ2-3; 7 bases are shared with TRBD2. The CDR3 sequence is CASSPGPAGTSTDTQYF. For the CDR3, the DNA is TGTGCCAGCAGCCCTGGACCAGCGGGGACTAGCACAGATACGCAGTATTTT.